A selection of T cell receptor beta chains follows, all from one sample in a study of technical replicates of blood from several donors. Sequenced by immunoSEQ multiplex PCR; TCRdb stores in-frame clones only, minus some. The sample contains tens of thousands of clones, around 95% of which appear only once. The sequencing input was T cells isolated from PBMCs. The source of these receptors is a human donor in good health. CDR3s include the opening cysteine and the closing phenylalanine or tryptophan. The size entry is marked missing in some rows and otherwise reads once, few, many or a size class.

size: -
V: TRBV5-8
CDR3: CASSAGTIGNQPQHF

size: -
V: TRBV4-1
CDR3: CASSPKYDEKLFF

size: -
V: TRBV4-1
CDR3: CASSLGQGLDTEAFF

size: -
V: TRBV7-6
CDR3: CASSTGHVPLQETQYF

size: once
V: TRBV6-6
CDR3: CASGSAAGGGTQYF

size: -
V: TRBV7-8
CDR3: CASSLRDRGLGGYEQYF

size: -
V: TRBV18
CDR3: CASSLTTSGRETQYF

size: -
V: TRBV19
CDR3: CASSIDGQGNTGELFF

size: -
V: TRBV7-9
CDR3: CASSLRTGRFF

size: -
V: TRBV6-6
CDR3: CASSPTGTGNTGELFF

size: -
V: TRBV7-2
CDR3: CASSLRGGDGALGYTF

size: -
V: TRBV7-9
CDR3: CASSLGGTAKNGNYGYTF

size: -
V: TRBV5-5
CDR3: CASSLLESGNTEAFF

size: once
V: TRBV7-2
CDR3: CASSLAYLAAATNEKLFF

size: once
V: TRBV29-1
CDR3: CSAPGQNYGYTF

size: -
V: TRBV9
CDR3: CASSVEGWGNNEQFF

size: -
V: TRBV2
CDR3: CASSETGADTQYF

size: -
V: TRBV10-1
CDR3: CASSKNSGGALDEQFF

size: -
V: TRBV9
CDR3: CASSARLEVSYGYTF

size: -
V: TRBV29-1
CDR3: CSVRTDTQYF

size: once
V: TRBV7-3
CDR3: CASSLNQGREQFF

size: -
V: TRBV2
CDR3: CASSPVPMSTDTQYF

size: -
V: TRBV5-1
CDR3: CASSPQGRPEAFF

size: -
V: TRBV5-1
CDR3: CASSLDREQYF

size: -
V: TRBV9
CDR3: CASSVGGQGVSGYTF

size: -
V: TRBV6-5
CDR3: CASGLVEQFF

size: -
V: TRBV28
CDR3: CASSLGGTPSGNTIYF

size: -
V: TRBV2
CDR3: CASSVQGGQPQHF